This T cell receptor beta chain was retrieved from a study of shared clonotypes between healthy human individuals. As concerns this clone: Its antigen remains unknown.

The V end was cut by 3 bases, the J end by 8 bases, with 11 bases between. This CDR3 spans 13 amino acids. The V gene's germline CDR1 is MNHEY and CDR2 SMNVEV (reference sequence). Study results and caveats: Clonotypes which were not shared had lower generation probabilities than clonotypes that all four donors shared.

Only Caucasian adults living in Nashville, Tennessee made up the donor group. A split of CD4+ cells into CD45RA+ naive and CD45RA-negative memory subsets was performed. Libraries were prepared by immunoSEQ multiplex PCR; TCRdb keeps only in-frame clonotypes and omits some of them. The sample shows 2 million to 3 million clones, 93% of them seen only once. This chain links TRBV27 with TRBJ2-4; a weak D match, TRBD1 (5 bases). Material: naive CD4+ T cells from PBMCs. Subset specified: CD45RA+ positively selected. The TCR sequence derives from a young man in good health. Some clones in this sample may be carry-over from other donors' samples. The CDR3 protein is CASSLQGADIQYF. The CDR3 coding sequence is TGTGCCAGCAGTTTGCAAGGGGCTGACATTCAGTACTTC.